The TCR beta chain described here comes from a study of memory CD4+ T cells and cytomegalovirus serostatus (dated by TCRdb to about 2019). Study-level background: A total of around 35 healthy Belgian adults, of whom 9 were CMV seropositive and 24 were CMV seronegative, were included in the cohort. To replicate a published TCR-based CMV serostatus classifier, the researchers sequenced the CD4+ memory TCRbeta repertoires of a Belgian cohort whose cytomegalovirus serostatus was known. The study at large found these results: Unlike the original study, which covered naive and memory CD4+ and CD8+ populations, the Belgian study sequenced only CD4+CD45RO+ memory cells. For CMV serostatus prediction, a median bootstrapped AUC of approximately 0.95 was reached with the original framework, and a median bootstrapped AUC of around 0.89 was reached with a US-trained random forest. The results were interpreted as suggesting that the CMV-associated TCR signature is largely present in the CD4+ memory repertoire. Of 170 or so previously reported CMV-associated TCRbeta sequences, around 67 appeared in the CD4+ memory repertoires, each in one to five individuals. On the Belgian cohort, the classifier built on the original framework reached a median bootstrapped AUC of around 0.96, with a 95% CI of 0.76-1.00.

Compared with germline, V lacks 3 bases and J lacks 2 bases; bases without a gene match: 10. The germline V gene supplies CDR1 MDHEN and CDR2 SYDVKM. Including the terminal cysteine and phenylalanine, the CDR3 comprises 16 residues. The retained sequence is limited to the CDR3, 48 bases, with the frame set at the first base. Genomic DNA was extracted from sorted cells with the Quick-DNA Microprep Kit. Amplification of TCRbeta DNA was done with the immunoSEQ hsTCRbeta kit, following the protocol from the manufacturer. An Illumina MiSeq instrument was used to sequence the TCRbeta libraries. The study's processing was this. Removing out-of-frame sequences left fewer than 2.5 million distinct TCRbeta sequences, an average of about 70,000 per individual. Each individual was scored according to the count of 150 to 200 previously reported CMV-associated TCRbeta sequences and the total productive distinct TCRbeta count. A beta-binomial model was reimplemented in Python, and scikit-learn random forests with default parameters were trained on data from the US cohort. Classifier performance on the Belgian cohort was reported as the median AUC with percentile confidence intervals calculated over 10,000 bootstrap iterations. In TCRdb, the immuneACCESS table is reduced to in-frame sequences with V and J assigned. These tables do not hold every clone; where another copy was compared, an unresolved V gene accounts for under half, and the others remain unexplained. V, J and clone size derive from that table, while D and trimming were established from the DNA sequence. The table for this sample lists some 48,000 clones; roughly three quarters of them were counted only once. 0.85% to 0.95% of the sample lies in the top ten.

Single viable CD3+CD4+CD8-CD45RO+ cells were sorted as memory CD4+ T cells on a FACSAria II. To determine CMV serostatus, a Roche Elecsys assay was used that detects serum IgG against CMV pp150, pp28, p38 and p52. Following thawing, total CD4+ T cells were enriched through positive selection using CD4 magnetic microbeads. The samples came from a different study that was designed specifically to examine the CD4+ T cell memory repertoire. Peripheral blood mononuclear cells were isolated and cryopreserved according to standard operating procedures, and serum was kept at -80 degrees C. Staining used CD3-PerCP (BW264/56), CD4-APC (RPA-T4), CD45RO-PE (UCHT1) and CD8-Pacific Orange (3B5) antibodies, with Sytox blue excluding non-viable cells. With regard to this clone: There is no known antigen for this receptor. Base-call qualities are not available, and no considerably larger clone is one nucleotide away.

Material for sequencing was memory CD4+ T cells from blood. Here the chain combines TRBV28 and TRBJ2-7; 7 central bases correspond to TRBD2. This sequence originates from an adult in good health and CMV-seronegative. The sequenced DNA is TGTGCCAGCAGTTTCCCCCCCAGCGGGGCCACCTACGAGCAGTACTTC. This yields the protein CASSFPPSGATYEQYF.